The 28 T cell receptor beta chains presented below share a single source sample, sequenced in a study of response to subunit inactivated influenza vaccine. A single record per CDR3 protein comes from TCRdb applying MiXCR to the RT-PCR reads. The data contain roughly 670,000 distinct CDR3 sequences, 11% to 15% of them singletons. This specimen was PBMCs from blood, taken approximately 15 days before vaccination. The receptors here all came from a middle-aged man who received an inactivated influenza vaccine.

The rearrangement uses TRBV6-2 or TRBV6-3 and TRBJ2-7; a possible D gene is TRBD2 (5 bases). The germline gives CDR1 MNHEY, CDR2 SVGEGT. V was cut by 1 base and J by 5 bases, with 12 bases left in between. The CDR3 length is 14 residues. The CDR3: CASSYFGIGDEQYF. The DNA of the CDR3 is TGTGCCAGCAGTTACTTCGGGATCGGCGACGAGCAGTACTTC.

V is TRBV6-1 and J is TRBJ2-7; unclear D gene. This CDR3 is built from 11 residues. V dropped 7 bases and J dropped 7 bases, with 11 bases sitting between them. The V gene's germline CDR1 is MNHNS and CDR2 SASEGT. CDR3 loop: CASIGWDEQYF. DNA for the CDR3: TGTGCCAGCATCGGATGGGATGAGCAGTACTTC.

The chain uses TRBV15 and TRBJ2-2, with D unresolved. The CDR3 runs to 13 residues. Germline values: CDR1 LNHNV, CDR2 YYDKDF (reference sequence). Trimming took off 3 bases at V and 9 bases at J, with 11 bases between the two ends. DNA for the CDR3: TGTGCCACCAGCAGCTCGTTCCGTCGGGAGCTGTTTTTT. It yields the protein CATSSSFRRELFF.

In this sample, this clonotype turned up a few times. The chain joins TRBV2 to TRBJ2-2, with no clear D. The germline V and J ends were trimmed by 2 bases and 6 bases, with 16 bases remaining between them. CDR1 is SNHLY, CDR2 FYNNEI, per germline. The CDR3 runs to 16 residues. CDR3 amino acids: CASSERRIRNAGELFF. The CDR3 DNA is TGTGCCAGCAGTGAAAGACGCATCCGAAACGCCGGGGAGCTGTTTTTT.

The chain recombines TRBV12-3 or TRBV12-4 with TRBJ1-5; tentatively, D is TRBD1 (5 bases). Deletions cut 3 bases from V and 7 bases from J, with 16 bases between. The CDR3 is 15 residues long. In DNA, the CDR3 is TGTGCCAGCAGTTTTCAGGGCTCTGTATGGCAGCCCCAGCATTTT. It yields the protein CASSFQGSVWQPQHF.

This clonotype has a handful of counts. The V call is TRBV7-2, the J call TRBJ2-7; D possibly uses TRBD1 or TRBD2 (5 bases each). The germline CDR1 and CDR2 sequences are SGHTA and FQGNSA. The CDR3 contains 14 residues. With 1 base removed from V and 3 bases from J, the gap between germline ends came to 10 bases. CDR3 amino acids: CASSLGGPNYEQYF. Written as DNA, the CDR3 is TGTGCCAGCAGCTTAGGGGGACCGAACTACGAGCAGTACTTC.

The chain has TRBV12-3 or TRBV12-4 and TRBJ2-5; 8 positions agree with TRBD1. The CDR3 sequence is 13 residues long. V lost 7 bases to trimming and J lost 4 bases; unmatched junction nucleotides: 5. DNA of the CDR3: TGTGCCAGCACCACAGGACAGGGAGAGACCCAGTACTTC. This translates into CASTTGQGETQYF.

This clonotype was counted many times. The chain recombines TRBV5-1 with TRBJ1-1; perhaps TRBD1 as D (6 bases). The CDR3 has 15 residues. CDR1 SGHRS and CDR2 YFSETQ come from the germline V gene. Trimming left V 0 bases short and J 2 bases short, with 11 bases between. In nucleotides, the CDR3 is TGCGCCAGCAGCTTGGAGGGACACAGAAACACTGAAGCTTTCTTT. Encoded protein: CASSLEGHRNTEAFF.

This clonotype has only a few counts. The CDR3 sequence is CASSFDRVVGYTF. Here the CDR3 DNA reads TGCGCCAGCAGCTTTGACAGGGTAGTTGGCTACACCTTC. V usage is TRBV5-1 and J usage is TRBJ1-2; TRBD1 matches 7 bases. Germline-derived CDR1 and CDR2 are SGHRS and YFSETQ. The CDR3 is made up of 13 amino acids. V shed 2 bases and J 7 bases; nucleotides not matched to a gene: 5.

This clonotype was seen ten or more times. The chain employs TRBV6-2 or TRBV6-3 and TRBJ1-1; 7 nucleotides align to TRBD1. V was clipped by 4 bases and J by 9 bases; unmatched bases: 14. CDR3 length: 15 residues. Germline V CDR1 and CDR2: MNHEY, SVGEGT. The CDR3 sequence is CASSLLTLTGQKAFF. In nucleotides, the CDR3 is TGTGCCAGCAGTTTATTGACCTTAACGGGACAGAAAGCTTTCTTT.

J is TRBJ1-1 and V is TRBV5-1; possible D gene TRBD1, 5 bases. Germline-derived CDR1 and CDR2 are SGHRS and YFSETQ. The CDR3 is made up of 16 amino acids. Trimming shortened V by 1 base and J by 0 bases, and 13 bases separated the two germline ends. CDR3 sequence reads: CASSLLGGHLNTEAFF. CDR3 sequence (DNA): TGCGCCAGCAGCTTGTTAGGAGGACACCTGAACACTGAAGCTTTCTTT.

This sequence joins TRBV14 and TRBJ2-1, with TRBD2 identical over 7 bases. Germline values: CDR1 SGHDN, CDR2 FVKESK. This CDR3 comprises 13 residues. Trimming took 1 base from V and 10 from J; bases not matched to a gene: 4. This CDR3 reads CASSQGTAGEQFF. The CDR3 nucleotides read TGTGCCAGCAGCCAAGGAACAGCGGGAGAGCAGTTCTTC.

This clonotype was seen once. The chain recombines TRBV6-1 with TRBJ2-5, with D possibly matching TRBD1 (5 bases). This CDR3 contains 13 residues. Trimming shortened V by 3 bases and J by 5 bases, and 10 bases separated the two germline ends. Germline loops: CDR1 MNHNS, CDR2 SASEGT. CDR3 bases: TGTGCCAGCAGTGAGCAGGGCGCGGAGACCCAGTACTTC. It translates to CASSEQGAETQYF.

This clonotype was found a few times. The chain employs TRBV11-2 and TRBJ2-7; D uncertain. From germline, CDR1 is SGHAT and CDR2 FQNNGV. The CDR3 sequence is 12 residues long. Trimming removed 4 bases from V and 6 bases from J, with 10 bases in between. CDR3 protein: CASSSLGVEQYF. The CDR3 DNA reads TGTGCCAGCAGCTCCCTTGGCGTCGAGCAGTACTTC. Using reference TRBV11-2 and TRBJ2-7 for the parts outside the CDR3, the full variable domain is EAGVAQSPRYKIIEKRQSVAFWCNPISGHATLYWYQQILGQGPKLLIQFQNNGVVDDSQLPKDRFSAERLKGVDSTLKIQPAKLEDSAVYLCASSSLGVEQYFGPGTRLTVT.

A note on this clonotype: Germline is not matched at one junction end, which may reflect a read error. The chain couples TRBV7-8 to TRBJ2-1, with TRBD2 matching 8 bases. The CDR3 runs to 11 residues. Germline-derived CDR1 and CDR2 are SGHVS and FQNEAQ. The CDR3 protein is CASSTGGVEVF. DNA of the CDR3: TGTGCCAGCAGCACCGGGGGGGTTGAGGTCTTC.

This clonotype came up many times. The genes are TRBV7-9 and TRBJ2-1; the match to TRBD1 covers 10 bases. V lost 5 bases and J lost 6; bases outside the gene matches: 7. CDR3 length equals 15 residues. Germline V gene lookup returns CDR1 SEHNR and CDR2 FQNEAQ (reference sequence). In DNA form, the CDR3 reads TGTGCCAGCAGCGACCGGGACAGGGGCTCCAATGAGCAGTTCTTC. It is translated as CASSDRDRGSNEQFF.

J is TRBJ1-2 and V is TRBV19; D unclear. CDR1 is LNHDA and CDR2 is SQIVND in the germline V gene (reference sequence). This CDR3 is 16 amino acids long. V shed 3 bases and J shed 1 base, with 15 bases lying between them. CDR3: CASSIGGSRNNYGYTF. In DNA, the CDR3 is TGTGCCAGTAGTATTGGCGGGAGCAGAAATAACTATGGCTACACCTTC. The full variable domain, completed using reference TRBV19 and TRBJ1-2, is DGGITQSPKYLFRKEGQNVTLSCEQNLNHDAMYWYRQDPGQGLRLIYYSQIVNDFQKGDIAEGYSVSREKKESFPLTVTSAQKNPTAFYLCASSIGGSRNNYGYTFGSGTRLTVV.

The chain combines TRBV20-1 with TRBJ2-1; D call uncertain. Trimming cost V 5 bases and J 12 bases, with 17 bases left between them. Germline values: CDR1 DFQATT, CDR2 SNEGSKA (reference sequence). The CDR3 totals 12 residues. The CDR3 loop reads CSAAPSVKGQFF. The CDR3 DNA reads as TGCAGTGCTGCACCCTCAGTCAAGGGGCAGTTCTTC.

This chain connects TRBV29-1 to TRBJ2-7; 7 bases agree with TRBD1. Germline trimming cut 6 bases from V and 0 bases from J; bases unmatched to any gene: 5. CDR1 is SQVTM, CDR2 ANQGSEA, per germline. The CDR3 contains 13 residues. The DNA for the CDR3 is TGCAGCGTAACCGGGACAGCCTCCTACGAGCAGTACTTC. Amino acid sequence: CSVTGTASYEQYF.

This clonotype came up many times. The junction does not match germline at one end; this may be a read error. The chain combines TRBV7-7 with TRBJ2-5, with TRBD2 matching over 9 bases. This CDR3 is built from 15 residues. Per germline, CDR1 SSHAT and CDR2 FNYEAQ (reference sequence). The CDR3, as DNA: TGTGCTAGCAGCTTAACTAGCGGGCCTCAAGAGACCCAGTACTTC. It encodes CASSLTSGPQETQYF.

The chain combines TRBV7-9 with TRBJ2-2, with a possible D match to TRBD1 (6 bases). Trimming shortened V by 4 bases and J by 3 bases, and 12 bases separated the two germline ends. The CDR3 length is 15 residues. CDR1 is SEHNR and CDR2 is FQNEAQ in the germline V gene (reference sequence). CDR3: CASSYRDTHTGELFF. In DNA form, the CDR3 reads TGTGCCAGCAGCTACCGGGACACCCACACCGGGGAGCTGTTTTTT.

V gene TRBV7-6 combines with J gene TRBJ2-6, with no clear D. The CDR3 runs 14 residues. In germline, CDR1 is SGHVS, CDR2 FNYEAQ. V gave up 8 bases and J gave up 1 base, with 9 bases separating them. CDR3 loop: CASGDLSGANVLTF. The CDR3 coding sequence is TGTGCCAGCGGAGACTTGTCTGGGGCCAACGTCCTGACTTTC. Supplemented by reference TRBV7-6 and TRBJ2-6, the full variable domain reads GAGVSQSPRYKVTKRGQDVALRCDPISGHVSLYWYRQALGQGPEFLTYFNYEAQQDKSGLPNDRFSAERPEGSISTLTIQRTEQRDSAMYRCASGDLSGANVLTFGAGSRLTVL.

The V call is TRBV7-9, the J call TRBJ1-1; a weak D match, TRBD1 (5 bases). The CDR3 has 14 residues. V was clipped by 5 bases and J by 3 bases, with 13 bases between them. Looked up from germline, CDR1 is SEHNR and CDR2 is FQNEAQ (reference sequence). CDR3 nucleotides: TGTGCCAGCAGCAGGGACCGGAGGGACACTGAAGCTTTCTTT. It yields the protein CASSRDRRDTEAFF.

The chain couples TRBV5-4 to TRBJ1-2; TRBD1 matches 7 bases. CDR1 and CDR2 (germline): SGHNT, YYREEE (reference sequence). V shed 3 bases and J 7 bases; nucleotides not matched to a gene: 9. The CDR3 length is 14 residues. The CDR3 loop reads CASSSPGGGSGYTF. The CDR3 region has the DNA TGTGCCAGCAGCTCCCCCGGAGGGGGCTCTGGCTACACCTTC. The full variable domain, completed using reference TRBV5-4 and TRBJ1-2, is ETGVTQSPTHLIKTRGQQVTLRCSSQSGHNTVSWYQQALGQGPQFIFQYYREEENGRGNFPPRFSGLQFPNYSSELNVNALELDDSALYLCASSSPGGGSGYTFGSGTRLTVV.

This clonotype has at least ten counts. The V and J genes are TRBV28 and TRBJ1-5; 11 bases map to TRBD1. The length of the CDR3 is 16 residues. The V and J ends lost 5 bases and 6 bases, in that order; junction bases with no gene match: 9. Germline CDR1 reads MDHEN; CDR2 reads SYDVKM. CDR3 in amino acids: CASSQPGQGVIQPQHF. The DNA for the CDR3 is TGTGCCAGCAGTCAGCCGGGACAGGGGGTGATTCAGCCCCAGCATTTT.

As regards this clonotype: One base away lies a much larger clone, so this may be a sequencing read error. The rearrangement joins TRBV12-3 or TRBV12-4 to TRBJ2-5; 11 positions match TRBD2. V was pared by 10 bases and J by 2 bases, with 9 bases of the junction left unmatched. This CDR3 region has 15 residues. The DNA of the CDR3 is TGTGCCACCAGGGAGACTAGCGGGGTTCAAGAGACCCAGTACTTC. Translation gives CATRETSGVQETQYF.

This clonotype was seen ten or more times. The chain carries TRBV6-5 and TRBJ2-1, with D maybe TRBD2 (5 bases). The V and J ends lost 0 bases and 8 bases respectively, with 11 bases between them. Germline CDR1 reads MNHEY; CDR2 reads SVGAGI. CDR3 length equals 14 residues. In DNA form, the CDR3 reads TGTGCCAGCAGTTACTCGTGGAAGAGGGATGAGCAGTTCTTC. Translated: CASSYSWKRDEQFF.

V usage is TRBV7-2 and J usage is TRBJ1-3, with 9 positions matching TRBD1. After removal of 4 bases from V and 4 bases from J, the junction contained 2 bases not matched to a gene. Germline loops: CDR1 SGHTA, CDR2 FQGNSA. CDR3 length equals 14 residues. CDR3: CASSYGQGGNTIYF. The CDR3 DNA reads TGTGCCAGCAGCTATGGACAGGGGGGAAACACCATATATTTT.